This TCR beta chain is drawn from a study of tumor and adjacent non-tumor tissue in lung cancer. Study in general: Millions of productive TCRbeta reads were obtained per sample on average.

The library came from three nested PCR rounds adapted from ARM-PCR protocols. TCRdb processed the multiplex PCR reads anew with MiXCR; each CDR3 protein has one entry. The sample records roughly 220,000 distinct CDR3 sequences, about 76% being singletons. The template was RNA from unsorted bulk tissue. Points on this clonotype: This may stem from a read error, because a much larger clone lies one nucleotide away.

Specimen: lung tumor tissue. This sequence was found in a man aged 55 to 70 with non-small cell lung cancer.

This CDR3 is CASPTTADTGDLFF. The CDR3 coding sequence is TGTGCCAGTCCAACTACCGCCGACACCGGGGACCTGTTTTTT. This sequence joins TRBV6-1 and TRBJ2-2; D is possibly TRBD1 or TRBD2 (5 bases each). In germline, CDR1 is MNHNS, CDR2 SASEGT. The CDR3 has 14 amino acids.